This TCR beta chain originates from a study of early T cells in non-severe SARS-CoV-2 infection. Study-wide background: The study sequenced bulk RNA from unsorted whole blood, with chains unpaired. Findings and caveats of the study: Anti-spike CD8 responses were favored in VDJdb matching, and private and CD4 specificities were missed.

V lost 0 bases, J lost 4 bases, and 4 bases stayed unmatched. This CDR3 region has 15 residues. Germline CDR1 LGHNA, CDR2 YSLEER. cDNA molecules, individually, were tagged with unique molecular identifiers. Via MiXCR, TCRdb re-called the 5' RACE reads, giving one row per CDR3 protein. There are tens of thousands of distinct CDR3 sequences in the sample; roughly 15% occur only once, and less than 15% lies in the top ten. Worth noting for this clonotype: Its specificity is unknown.

This TCR was sampled from an adult who was a healthcare worker with PCR-confirmed SARS-CoV-2 infection or an uninfected control (not recorded which). The rearrangement uses TRBV4-3 and TRBJ2-3, with TRBD2 matching over 7 bases. Sequencing was done on a sample of whole blood. Here the CDR3 reads CASSQDPAGADTQYF. The CDR3 region has the DNA TGCGCCAGCAGCCAAGATCCGGCGGGAGCAGATACGCAGTATTTT.